These T cell receptor beta chains were read from a single sample in a study of human T cells and chemical hapten exposure. TCRdb used MiXCR to reprocess the RACE reads, holding one entry per CDR3 protein. The repertoire holds 380,000 or so distinct CDR3 sequences, with about 5% as singletons. The material sequenced was whole blood, taken in connection with sensitization to the hapten diphenylcyclopropenone (DPC). The receptor source for this set is a woman aged 18-29 years with alopecia areata. Some clones in this sample may be carry-over from other donors' samples. Each CDR3 is given with its conserved first and last residue. D genes are given only for firm matches. Clone size is not always given. Where it is, it says once, few, many or a class for expanded clones.

abundance	v_gene	d_gene	j_gene	CDR3aa	CDR3nt
NA	TRBV10-2	NA	TRBJ1-6	CASSESRGRSPLHF	TGCGCCAGCAGTGAGTCAAGGGGCAGATCACCCCTCCACTTT
NA	TRBV2	NA	TRBJ2-3	CASTFWGWEDTQYF	TGTGCCAGCACCTTCTGGGGGTGGGAGGATACGCAGTATTTT
few	TRBV7-9	TRBD1	TRBJ2-3	CASSRPEGQGHTDTQYF	TGTGCCAGCAGCCGCCCCGAAGGACAGGGCCACACAGATACGCAGTATTTT
many	TRBV4-2	TRBD1	TRBJ2-3	CASSQEQGDVTDTQYF	TGTGCCAGCAGCCAAGAACAGGGGGATGTCACAGATACGCAGTATTTT
many	TRBV5-5	NA	TRBJ1-1	CASSSEGLDTEAFF	TGTGCCAGCAGCAGCGAGGGTCTCGACACTGAAGCTTTCTTT
few	TRBV12-5	NA	TRBJ2-1	CASGLGTSYNEQFF	TGTGCTAGTGGTTTGGGGACAAGCTACAATGAGCAGTTCTTC
few	TRBV2	TRBD1	TRBJ1-5	CASSTGQVSNQPQHF	TGTGCCAGCAGTACAGGACAGGTTAGCAATCAGCCCCAGCATTTT
few	TRBV6-2/TRBV6-3	TRBD1	TRBJ1-4	CASSRQGAFEKLFF	TGTGCCAGCAGTCGACAGGGGGCGTTTGAAAAACTGTTTTTT
few	TRBV6-2/TRBV6-3	TRBD1	TRBJ1-2	CASRGAGTGDYGYTF	TGTGCCAGCAGGGGTGCCGGGACAGGGGACTATGGCTACACCTTC
NA	TRBV7-2	NA	TRBJ2-2	CASSPYRVSGELFF	TGTGCCAGCAGCCCTTACAGGGTTTCCGGGGAGCTGTTTTTT
many	TRBV12-3/TRBV12-4	NA	TRBJ2-3	CASSLVTRDTQYF	TGTGCCAGCAGTTTAGTAACGAGGGATACGCAGTATTTT
few	TRBV5-4	TRBD1	TRBJ1-1	CASSLEAGGPVEAFF	TGTGCCAGCAGCTTGGAGGCAGGGGGGCCGGTCGAAGCTTTCTTT
few	TRBV6-5	NA	TRBJ2-7	CASSYSDRARDEQYF	TGTGCCAGCAGTTACTCGGATAGGGCCCGGGACGAGCAGTACTTC
many	TRBV6-5	TRBD2	TRBJ2-3	CASSRGTSKGTDTQYF	TGTGCCAGCAGCCGAGGGACTAGCAAAGGCACAGATACGCAGTATTTT
many	TRBV15	TRBD1	TRBJ2-4	CATSSPGQVDIQYF	TGTGCCACCAGCAGCCCCGGACAGGTTGACATTCAGTACTTC
NA	TRBV24-1	TRBD1	TRBJ2-3	CATSDEQGLDTQYF	TGTGCCACCAGTGATGAACAGGGGCTGGATACGCAGTATTTT
NA	TRBV20-1	NA	TRBJ1-1	CSAPKAGRNTEAFF	TGCAGTGCCCCCAAGGCAGGGCGGAACACTGAAGCTTTCTTT
many	TRBV18	NA	TRBJ1-2	CASSPNGDGLNYGYTF	TGTGCCAGCTCACCGAATGGGGACGGTCTAAACTATGGCTACACCTTC
NA	TRBV9	NA	TRBJ1-3	CASSVVPTSKGNTIYF	TGTGCCAGCAGCGTAGTTCCCACGTCCAAAGGAAACACCATATATTTT
NA	TRBV7-9	NA	TRBJ2-3	CASSPPRRSKTTDTQYF	TGTGCCAGCAGCCCACCCCGACGGAGCAAAACCACAGATACGCAGTATTTT
many	TRBV5-6	TRBD2	TRBJ2-1	CASSRTRNEQFF	TGTGCCAGCAGCAGGACTAGAAATGAGCAGTTCTTC
NA	TRBV20-1	TRBD1	TRBJ2-7	CSAPRLGDRRDEQYF	TGCAGTGCTCCCCGTCTCGGGGACAGGCGGGACGAGCAGTACTTC
NA	TRBV2	NA	TRBJ2-5	CASSEVGRQETQYF	TGTGCCAGCAGTGAAGTGGGGCGCCAAGAGACCCAGTACTTC
few	TRBV4-3	TRBD1	TRBJ2-7	CASSQGGQTAYEQYF	TGCGCCAGCAGCCAAGGGGGACAGACCGCCTACGAGCAGTACTTC
few	TRBV20-1	NA	TRBJ2-7	CSALHPTTPLPYF	TGCAGTGCCCTTCATCCGACTACCCCACTCCCGTACTTC
many	TRBV7-3	TRBD2	TRBJ2-2	CASSPASGGLNTGELFF	TGTGCCAGCAGCCCAGCCAGCGGGGGGCTAAACACCGGGGAGCTGTTTTTT
many	TRBV20-1	NA	TRBJ2-5	CSADSRGGETQYF	TGCAGTGCAGATTCTAGGGGAGGAGAGACCCAGTACTTC
few	TRBV6-5	TRBD1	TRBJ1-2	CASSLDRARGYTF	TGTGCCAGCAGTCTAGACAGGGCGCGAGGCTACACCTTC